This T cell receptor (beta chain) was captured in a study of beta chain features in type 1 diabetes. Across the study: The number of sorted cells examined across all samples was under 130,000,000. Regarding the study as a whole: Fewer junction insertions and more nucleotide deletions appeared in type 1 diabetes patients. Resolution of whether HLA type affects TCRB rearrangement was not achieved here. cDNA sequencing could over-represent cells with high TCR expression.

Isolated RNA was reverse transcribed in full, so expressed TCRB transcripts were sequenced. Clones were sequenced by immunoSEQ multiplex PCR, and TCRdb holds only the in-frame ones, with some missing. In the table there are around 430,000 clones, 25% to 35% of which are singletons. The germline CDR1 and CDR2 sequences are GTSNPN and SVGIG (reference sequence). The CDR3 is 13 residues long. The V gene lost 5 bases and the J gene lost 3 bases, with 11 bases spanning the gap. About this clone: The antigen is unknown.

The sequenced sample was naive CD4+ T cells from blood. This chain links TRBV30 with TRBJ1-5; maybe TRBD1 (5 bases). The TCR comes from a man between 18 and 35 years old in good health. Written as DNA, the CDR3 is TGTGCCTGGCAAGGACACATCAATCAGCCCCAGCATTTT. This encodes CAWQGHINQPQHF.